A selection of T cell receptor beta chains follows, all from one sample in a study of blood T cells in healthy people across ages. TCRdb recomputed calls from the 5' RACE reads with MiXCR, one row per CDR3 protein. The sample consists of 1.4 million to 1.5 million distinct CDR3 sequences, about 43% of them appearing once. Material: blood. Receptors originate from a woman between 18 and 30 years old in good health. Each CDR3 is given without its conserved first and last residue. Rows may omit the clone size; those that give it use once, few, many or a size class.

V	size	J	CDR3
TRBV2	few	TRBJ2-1	ASSGGENEQF
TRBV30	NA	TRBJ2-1	AWREGIYNEQF
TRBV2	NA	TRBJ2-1	ASSEAGLDDLF
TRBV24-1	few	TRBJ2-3	ATTPAGNTDTQY
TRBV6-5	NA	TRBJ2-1	ASSYGLADYNEQF
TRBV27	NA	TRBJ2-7	ASSSPAGWDEQY
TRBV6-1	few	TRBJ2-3	ATSTGSWADTQY
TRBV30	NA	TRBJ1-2	AWAYDRYNYGYT
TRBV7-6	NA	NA	ASSLDKGTGDYEQY
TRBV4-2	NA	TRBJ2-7	ASSQEDSIYEQY
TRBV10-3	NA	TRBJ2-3	AIRGRTDRGTDTQY
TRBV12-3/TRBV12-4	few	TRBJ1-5	ASSLGSSGGRNQPQH
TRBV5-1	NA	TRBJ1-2	ASSLGAANGYT
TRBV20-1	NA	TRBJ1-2	SASVSGGADYGYT
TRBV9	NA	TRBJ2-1	ASSSEGGGIYNEQF
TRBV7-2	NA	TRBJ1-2	ASSSQGAQGYT
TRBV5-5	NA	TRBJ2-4	ASMRTIGSIQY
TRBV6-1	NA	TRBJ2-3	ASSEDYRIVTKSDTQY
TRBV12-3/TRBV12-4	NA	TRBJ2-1	ASSLGDTPANEQF
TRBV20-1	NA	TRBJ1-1	SARRGEGNTEAF
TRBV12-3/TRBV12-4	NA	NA	ASSPSGRETYEQY
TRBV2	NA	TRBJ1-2	ASSSGTGGGNYGYT
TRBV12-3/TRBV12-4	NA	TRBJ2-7	ASSLTGLVAYEQY
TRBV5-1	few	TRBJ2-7	ASSLSGDLYEQY
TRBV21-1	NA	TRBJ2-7	ASSKKRGQKTDYEQY
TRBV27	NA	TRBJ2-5	ASRKWAAGTQETQY
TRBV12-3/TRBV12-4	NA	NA	ASSLQGARIDEQY
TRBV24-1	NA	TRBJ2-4	ATSTAASKNIQY